A selection of T cell receptor beta chains follows, all from one sample in a study of blood T cell repertoires in COVID-19. Measured with immunoSEQ multiplex PCR; TCRdb has only the in-frame clones, and not every one. The sample has some 150,000 clones; approximately 83% are singletons. Input material: peripheral blood. The receptor source for this set is a woman aged 55-69 years with COVID-19, enrolled during active disease. Each CDR3 is given with its conserved first and last residue. The D gene is left open where the match is weak. A clone size is listed for some rows: how often the clone was seen (once, few, many), or a class if it is expanded.

v_call	d_call	clone_size	j_call	cdr3_nt	cdr3_aa
TRBV2	TRBD1	few	TRBJ1-1	TGTGCCAGCACTGACAGGGCCGACACTGAAGCTTTCTTT	CASTDRADTEAFF
TRBV19	TRBD2	-	TRBJ2-3	TGTGCCAGTAGTAACCCAGCGGGGAACACAGATACGCAGTATTTT	CASSNPAGNTDTQYF
TRBV7-2	TRBD1	-	TRBJ2-2	TGTGCCAGCAGCTCCAGGACAGGGGACACCGGGGAGCTGTTTTTT	CASSSRTGDTGELFF
TRBV7-5	-	-	TRBJ1-1	TGTGCCAGAAGCCCCAGGGTTACTGAAGCTTTCTTT	CARSPRVTEAFF
TRBV7-8	TRBD1	few	TRBJ1-3	TGTGCCAGCAGCTCAACAGGGGACTCTGGAAACACCATATATTTT	CASSSTGDSGNTIYF
TRBV28	TRBD1	-	TRBJ2-7	TGTGCCAGCAGGACCCGGGACAGGGAAACCTACGAGCAGTACTTC	CASRTRDRETYEQYF
TRBV4-3	-	-	TRBJ1-2	TGCGCCAGCAGCCAAGGGAGACAGACTAACTATGGCTACACCTTC	CASSQGRQTNYGYTF
TRBV10-3	TRBD2	-	TRBJ2-2	TGTGCCATCAGTTCACAGAGGCCGGTAGCGGGGAAAATCGCGAACACCGGGGAGCTGTTTTTT	CAISSQRPVAGKIANTGELFF
TRBV19	TRBD1	-	TRBJ1-2	TGTGCCAGTAGTATTCAGGGGGCGTTTTATGGCTACACCTTC	CASSIQGAFYGYTF
TRBV30	-	-	TRBJ2-7	TGTGCCTGGAGTGTGAAGGCGGCCTACTCCTACGAGCAGTACTTC	CAWSVKAAYSYEQYF
TRBV5-4	-	once	TRBJ1-1	TGTGCCAGCAGCTCCCCGCGGGGGGAGGGCACTGAAGCTTTCTTT	CASSSPRGEGTEAFF
TRBV4-3	-	-	TRBJ1-2	TGCGCCAGCAGCCAAGATCTTCTGGGAGGTGGCTACACCTTC	CASSQDLLGGGYTF
TRBV28	-	-	TRBJ1-2	TGTGCCAGCAGTTTGGAGGGGAGCTATGGCTACACCTTC	CASSLEGSYGYTF
TRBV18	-	-	TRBJ2-5	TGTGCCAGCTCACCAAGCCTTACCTCGACAGACAAAGAGACCCAGTACTTC	CASSPSLTSTDKETQYF
TRBV25-1	TRBD1	-	TRBJ2-4	TGTGCCAGCAGCGCAGGACAGGGTGAAAACATTCAGTACTTC	CASSAGQGENIQYF
TRBV5-1	-	once	TRBJ2-2	TGCGCCAGCAGCTCCCTGGGGGGGCCCGGGGAGCTGTTTTTT	CASSSLGGPGELFF
TRBV2	-	-	TRBJ1-5	TGTGCCAGCACCTGGGAGTTGGTACAGCCCCAGCATTTT	CASTWELVQPQHF
TRBV4-1	-	-	TRBJ1-6	TGCGCCAGCAGGGAGGGTGGTCCCATAACGGCGAATTCACCCCTCCACTTT	CASREGGPITANSPLHF
TRBV7-3	-	-	TRBJ2-3	TGTGCCAGCAGCTTCAGGAAAACAGATACGCAGTATTTT	CASSFRKTDTQYF
TRBV5-1	TRBD1	-	TRBJ2-7	TGCGCCAGCAGCGACCGGGACAGTTCCTACGAGCAGTACTTC	CASSDRDSSYEQYF
TRBV12-3/TRBV12-4	-	-	TRBJ1-6	TGTGCCAGCAGTCCCCTCCCCAATTCACCCCTCCACTTT	CASSPLPNSPLHF
TRBV7-8	TRBD1	-	TRBJ1-4	TGTGCCAGCAGCTTAATCACCGCAGGGGGAACTGAAAAACTGTTTTTT	CASSLITAGGTEKLFF
TRBV27	TRBD1	-	TRBJ1-2	TGTGCCAGCAGTTTATCGACAGGGAATGGCTACACCTTC	CASSLSTGNGYTF
TRBV25-1	-	-	TRBJ2-7	TGTGCCAGTTCGGGATCCGAGCAGTACTTC	CASSGSEQYF
TRBV20-1	TRBD1	-	TRBJ1-2	TGCAGTGCTAGTCCCGGGACAGGGAACTATGGCTACACCTTC	CSASPGTGNYGYTF
TRBV6-5	-	-	TRBJ1-5	TGTGCCAGCCAAGATAGAGCTAGCAATCAGCCCCAGCATTTT	CASQDRASNQPQHF
TRBV29-1	-	once	TRBJ1-3	TGCAGCGTTCACGGGTGGCCTGGAAACACCATATATTTT	CSVHGWPGNTIYF
TRBV10-3	TRBD1	-	TRBJ1-1	TGTGCCATCAGTGAAGGACAGGGGTGGGATGGCACTGAAGCTTTCTTT	CAISEGQGWDGTEAFF
TRBV27	TRBD1	-	TRBJ1-5	TGTGCCAGCGGATCCAGGGGGCGCGTGGCCCAGCATTTT	CASGSRGRVAQHF
TRBV19	TRBD1	-	TRBJ1-2	TGTGCCAGTAGTGAACCGGGACAGGGGGCAAAGGGCTACACCTTC	CASSEPGQGAKGYTF
TRBV2	-	-	TRBJ2-6	TGTGCCAGCAGTACAAGTGATGGGGCCAACGTCCTGACTTTC	CASSTSDGANVLTF
TRBV11-1	-	once	TRBJ2-7	TGTGCCAGCAGCCCGAGCAGGGTATACGAGCAGTACTTC	CASSPSRVYEQYF
TRBV30	-	-	TRBJ1-6	TGTGCCTGGGGGCGGTGGCCACCCCTCCACTTT	CAWGRWPPLHF
TRBV18	-	-	TRBJ1-6	TGTGCCAGCTCACTCGACAGGAACATTAATTCACCCCTCCACTTT	CASSLDRNINSPLHF
TRBV5-1	-	-	TRBJ2-7	TGCGCCAGCAGCTTGAGGCCCGACGGGGGGCGCGAGCAGTACTTC	CASSLRPDGGREQYF
TRBV9	TRBD2	once	TRBJ2-5	TGTGCCAGCAGCGTAGAGCGGAGTAGCGGGCAAGAGACCCAGTACTTC	CASSVERSSGQETQYF
TRBV11-2	-	-	TRBJ2-7	TGTGCCAGCAGCTCCCCGAGCTACGAGCAGTACTTC	CASSSPSYEQYF